This T cell receptor beta chain is drawn from a study of cytomegalovirus exposure and HLA in healthy donors. The PCR made use of 60 Vbeta and 13 Jbeta primers. Sequenced by immunoSEQ multiplex PCR; TCRdb stores in-frame clones only, minus some. The repertoire consists of about 210,000 clones, with around 79% occurring once and the leading ten covering about 0.36%. Whole-study results and caveats: Several of the most significant clusters appeared, in a later analysis, to be linked to common viral pathogens.

Notes on this clone: Its target is unknown.

This CDR3 comprises 15 residues. V was shortened by 4 bases and J by 5 bases, with 17 bases between the two germline ends. The V gene's germline CDR1 is SGHDT and CDR2 YYEEEE. The chain uses TRBV5-6 and TRBJ2-3, with D hard to call. The origin of this receptor is a male donor in good health and CMV-seropositive. The sequenced material came from PBMCs. CDR3 bases: TGTGCCAGCAGCCGGGTAACCCGGTCGGAAGATACGCAGTATTTT. Translated: CASSRVTRSEDTQYF.